This TCR beta chain stems from a study of T cell repertoires in cytomegalovirus infection. Study-level points and caveats: It was HLA-C-restricted CMV-specific TCR beta clonotypes that dominated the response ex vivo.

TCRdb reanalysed the reads using MiXCR and keeps one entry per CDR3 protein. Of approximately 910,000 distinct CDR3 sequences listed, 25% to 40% are singletons. As to this clonotype: Its antigen is not known. A much larger clonotype is one base distant, so this may be a read error.

V was clipped by 0 bases and J by 7 bases, with 4 bases between them. CDR1 SGHVS and CDR2 FQNEAQ come from the germline V gene. The CDR3 consists of 12 residues. This TCR came from a human donor in good health (CMV status not recorded). Some clones in this sample may be carry-over from other donors' samples. This chain uses TRBV7-8 with TRBJ1-5; no clear D. The material was cultured CD8+ T cells from PBMCs, obtained from culture after CMV antigen stimulation. CDR3 in DNA: TGTGCCAGCAGCTTAGCGGTACAGCCCCAGCATTTT. It encodes CASSLAVQPQHF.